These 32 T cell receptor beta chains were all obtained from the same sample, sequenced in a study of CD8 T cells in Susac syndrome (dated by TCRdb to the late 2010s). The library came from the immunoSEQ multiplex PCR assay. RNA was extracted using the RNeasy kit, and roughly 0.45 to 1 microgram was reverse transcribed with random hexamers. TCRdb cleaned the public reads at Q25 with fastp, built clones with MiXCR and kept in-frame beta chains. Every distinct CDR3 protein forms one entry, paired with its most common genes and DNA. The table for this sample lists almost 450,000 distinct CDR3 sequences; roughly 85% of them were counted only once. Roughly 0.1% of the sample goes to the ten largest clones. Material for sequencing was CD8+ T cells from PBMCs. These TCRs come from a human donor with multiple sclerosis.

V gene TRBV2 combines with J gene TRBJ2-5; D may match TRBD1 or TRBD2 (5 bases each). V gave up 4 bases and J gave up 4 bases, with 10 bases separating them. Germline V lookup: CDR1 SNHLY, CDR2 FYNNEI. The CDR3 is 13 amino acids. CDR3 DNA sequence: TGTGCCAGCAGTGTGCCAGGGAGAGAGACCCAGTACTTC. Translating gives CASSVPGRETQYF.

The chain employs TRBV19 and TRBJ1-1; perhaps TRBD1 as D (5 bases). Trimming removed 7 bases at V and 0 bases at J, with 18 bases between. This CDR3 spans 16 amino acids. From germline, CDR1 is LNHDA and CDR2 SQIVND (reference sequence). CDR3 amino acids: CASKPGREGMNTEAFF. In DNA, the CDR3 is TGTGCCAGTAAACCGGGCAGGGAAGGCATGAACACTGAAGCTTTCTTT.

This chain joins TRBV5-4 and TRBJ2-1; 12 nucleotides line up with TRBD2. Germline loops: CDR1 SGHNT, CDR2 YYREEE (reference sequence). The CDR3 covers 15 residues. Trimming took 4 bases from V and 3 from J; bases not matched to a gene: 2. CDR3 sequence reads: CASSQTSGSYNEQFF. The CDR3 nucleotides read TGTGCCAGCAGCCAGACTAGCGGGAGCTACAATGAGCAGTTCTTC.

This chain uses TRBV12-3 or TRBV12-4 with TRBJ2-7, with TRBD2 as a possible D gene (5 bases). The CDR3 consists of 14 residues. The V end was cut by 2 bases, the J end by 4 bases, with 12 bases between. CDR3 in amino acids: CASSLSAGIYEQYF. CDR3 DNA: TGTGCCAGCAGTTTAAGCGCCGGGATATACGAGCAGTACTTC.

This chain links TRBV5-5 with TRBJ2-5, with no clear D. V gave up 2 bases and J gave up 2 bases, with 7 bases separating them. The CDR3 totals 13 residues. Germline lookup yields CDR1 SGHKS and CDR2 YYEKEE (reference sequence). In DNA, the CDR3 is TGTGCCAGCAGCTTTTCCACGCAAGAGACCCAGTACTTC. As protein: CASSFSTQETQYF.

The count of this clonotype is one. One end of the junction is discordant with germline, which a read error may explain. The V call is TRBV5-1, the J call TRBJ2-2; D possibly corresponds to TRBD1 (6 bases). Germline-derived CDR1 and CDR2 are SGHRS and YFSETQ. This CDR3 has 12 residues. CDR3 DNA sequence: TGCGCCGGCAGCCCAGGGGCCGGGGAGCTGTTTTTT. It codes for CAGSPGAGELFF.

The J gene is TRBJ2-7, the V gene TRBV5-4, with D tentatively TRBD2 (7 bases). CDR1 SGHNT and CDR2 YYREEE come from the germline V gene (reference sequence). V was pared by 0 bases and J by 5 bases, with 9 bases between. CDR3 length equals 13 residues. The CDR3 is CASSLEGGNEQYF. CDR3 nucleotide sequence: TGTGCCAGCAGCTTGGAGGGGGGGAACGAGCAGTACTTC.

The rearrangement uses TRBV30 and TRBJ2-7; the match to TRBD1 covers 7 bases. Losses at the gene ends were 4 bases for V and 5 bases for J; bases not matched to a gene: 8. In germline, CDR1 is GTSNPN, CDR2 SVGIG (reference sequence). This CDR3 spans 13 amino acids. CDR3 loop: CAWMSGQYDEQYF. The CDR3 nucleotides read TGTGCCTGGATGTCGGGACAGTATGACGAGCAGTACTTC.

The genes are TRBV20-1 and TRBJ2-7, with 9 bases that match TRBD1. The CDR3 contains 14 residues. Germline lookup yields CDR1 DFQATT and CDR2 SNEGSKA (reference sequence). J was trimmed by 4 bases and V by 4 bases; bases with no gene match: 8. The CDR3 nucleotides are TGCAGTGCTATTTTCACAGGGGGCAAGTACGAGCAGTACTTC. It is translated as CSAIFTGGKYEQYF.

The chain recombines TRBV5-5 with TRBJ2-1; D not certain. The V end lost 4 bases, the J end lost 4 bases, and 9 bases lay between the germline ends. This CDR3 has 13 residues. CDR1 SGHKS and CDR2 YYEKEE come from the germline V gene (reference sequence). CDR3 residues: CASSPDGYNEQFF. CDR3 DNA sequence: TGTGCCAGCAGCCCGGACGGATACAATGAGCAGTTCTTC.

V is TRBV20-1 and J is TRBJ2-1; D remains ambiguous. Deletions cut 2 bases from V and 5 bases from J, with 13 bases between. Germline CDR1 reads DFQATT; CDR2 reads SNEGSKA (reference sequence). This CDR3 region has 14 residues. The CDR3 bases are TGCAGTGCTAGAAACTGGCAAGACAACAATGAGCAGTTCTTC. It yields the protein CSARNWQDNNEQFF.

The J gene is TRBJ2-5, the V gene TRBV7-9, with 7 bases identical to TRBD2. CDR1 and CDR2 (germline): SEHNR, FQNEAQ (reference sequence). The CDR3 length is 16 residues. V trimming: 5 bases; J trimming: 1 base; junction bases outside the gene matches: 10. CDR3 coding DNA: TGTGCCAGCAGCCCCCGTGGAGCGGGGAGCCAAGAGACCCAGTACTTC. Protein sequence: CASSPRGAGSQETQYF.

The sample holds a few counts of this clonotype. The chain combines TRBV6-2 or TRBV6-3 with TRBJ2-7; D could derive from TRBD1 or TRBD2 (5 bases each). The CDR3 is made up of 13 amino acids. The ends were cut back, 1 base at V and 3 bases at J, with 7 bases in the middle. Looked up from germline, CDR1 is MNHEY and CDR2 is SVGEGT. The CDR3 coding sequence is TGTGCCAGCAGTTACTTTGGGGGCTACGAGCAGTACTTC. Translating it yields CASSYFGGYEQYF.

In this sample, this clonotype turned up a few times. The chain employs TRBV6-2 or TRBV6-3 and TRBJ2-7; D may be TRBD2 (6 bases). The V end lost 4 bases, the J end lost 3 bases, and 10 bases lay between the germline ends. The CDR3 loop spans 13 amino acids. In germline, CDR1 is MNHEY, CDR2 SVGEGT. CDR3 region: CASSFGGNYEQYF. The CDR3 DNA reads TGTGCCAGCAGTTTCGGAGGGAACTACGAGCAGTACTTC.

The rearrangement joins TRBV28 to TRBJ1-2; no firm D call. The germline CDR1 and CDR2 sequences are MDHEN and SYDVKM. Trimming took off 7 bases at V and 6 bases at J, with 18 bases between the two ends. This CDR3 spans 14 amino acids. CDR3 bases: TGTGCCAGCACCCTCTACGTAGGTGGGGATGGCTACACCTTC. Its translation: CASTLYVGGDGYTF.

CDR3 region: CASSLGLAGVRSDTQYF. The CDR3 region has the DNA TGTGCCAGCAGCCTAGGACTAGCGGGGGTGCGATCAGATACGCAGTATTTT. The chain has TRBV3-1 and TRBJ2-3, with TRBD2 matching over 13 bases. V shed 4 bases and J 4 bases; nucleotides not matched to a gene: 8. The CDR3 has 17 amino acids. Germline V gene sequence: CDR1 LGHDT, CDR2 YNNKEL (reference sequence).

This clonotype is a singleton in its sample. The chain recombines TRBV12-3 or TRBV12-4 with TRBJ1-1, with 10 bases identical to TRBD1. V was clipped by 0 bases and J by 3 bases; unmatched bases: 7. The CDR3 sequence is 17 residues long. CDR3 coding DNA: TGTGCCAGCAGTTTAGCCCGGGGACAGGGGAAAGACACTGAAGCTTTCTTT. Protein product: CASSLARGQGKDTEAFF.

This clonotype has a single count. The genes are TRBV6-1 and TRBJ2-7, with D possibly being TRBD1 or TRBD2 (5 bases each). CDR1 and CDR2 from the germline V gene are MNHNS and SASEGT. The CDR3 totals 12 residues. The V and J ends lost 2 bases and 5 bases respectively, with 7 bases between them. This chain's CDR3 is CASSEWGNEQYF. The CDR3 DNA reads TGTGCCAGCAGTGAATGGGGGAACGAGCAGTACTTC.

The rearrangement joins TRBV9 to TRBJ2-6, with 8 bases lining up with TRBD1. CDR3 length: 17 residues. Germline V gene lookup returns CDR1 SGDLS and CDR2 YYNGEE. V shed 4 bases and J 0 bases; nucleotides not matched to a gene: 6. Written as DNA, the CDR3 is TGTGCCAGCAGCTCTTCAGGGGGCAGCTCTGGGGCCAACGTCCTGACTTTC. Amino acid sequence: CASSSSGGSSGANVLTF.

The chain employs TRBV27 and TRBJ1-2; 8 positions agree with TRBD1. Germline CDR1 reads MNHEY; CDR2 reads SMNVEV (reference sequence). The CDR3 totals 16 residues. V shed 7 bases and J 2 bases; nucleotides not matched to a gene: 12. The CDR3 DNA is TGTGCCAGCACCCTATCTGGACAGGGAACGAACTATGGCTACACCTTC. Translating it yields CASTLSGQGTNYGYTF.

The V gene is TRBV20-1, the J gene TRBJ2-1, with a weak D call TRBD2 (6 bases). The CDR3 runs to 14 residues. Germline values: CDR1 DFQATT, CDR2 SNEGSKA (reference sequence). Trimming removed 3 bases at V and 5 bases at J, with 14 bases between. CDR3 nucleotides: TGCAGTGCTAGGGGGCTGCGGGGTCACAATGAGCAGTTCTTC. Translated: CSARGLRGHNEQFF.

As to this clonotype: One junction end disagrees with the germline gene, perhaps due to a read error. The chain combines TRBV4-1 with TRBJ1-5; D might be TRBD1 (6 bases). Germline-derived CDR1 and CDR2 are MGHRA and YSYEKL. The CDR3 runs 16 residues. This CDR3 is CASQYHTDSGNQPRHF. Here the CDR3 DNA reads TGCGCCAGCCAATACCATACGGACAGCGGCAATCAGCCCCGGCATTTT.

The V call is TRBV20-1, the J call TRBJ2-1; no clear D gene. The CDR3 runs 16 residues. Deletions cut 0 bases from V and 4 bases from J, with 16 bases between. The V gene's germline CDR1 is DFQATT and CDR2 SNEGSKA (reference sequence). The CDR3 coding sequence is TGCAGTGCTAGAGACCCGAGAGGAATCGCTTACAATGAGCAGTTCTTC. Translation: CSARDPRGIAYNEQFF.

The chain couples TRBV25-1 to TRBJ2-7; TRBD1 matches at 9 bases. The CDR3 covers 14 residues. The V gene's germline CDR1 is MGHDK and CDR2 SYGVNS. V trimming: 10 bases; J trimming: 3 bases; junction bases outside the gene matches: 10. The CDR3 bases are TGTGCCACCGGTCCGGGACAGGGTCTCTACGAGCAGTACTTC. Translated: CATGPGQGLYEQYF.

The CDR3 DNA sequence: TGTGCCAGCATCGAGGCGGGGGGGATTTCCTACAATGAGCAGTTCTTC. As protein: CASIEAGGISYNEQFF. The chain links TRBV2 to TRBJ2-1, with 9 bases that match TRBD2. CDR1 is SNHLY and CDR2 is FYNNEI in the germline V gene. This CDR3 spans 16 amino acids. The V gene end was trimmed by 7 bases and the J gene end by 1 base; junction bases not matched to a gene: 8.

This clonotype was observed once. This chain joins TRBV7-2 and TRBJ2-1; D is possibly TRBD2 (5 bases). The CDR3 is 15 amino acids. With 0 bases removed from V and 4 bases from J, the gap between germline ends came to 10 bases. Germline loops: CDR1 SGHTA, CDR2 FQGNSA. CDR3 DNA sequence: TGTGCCAGCAGCTTAGCGGCTAGCCCGTACAATGAGCAGTTCTTC. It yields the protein CASSLAASPYNEQFF.

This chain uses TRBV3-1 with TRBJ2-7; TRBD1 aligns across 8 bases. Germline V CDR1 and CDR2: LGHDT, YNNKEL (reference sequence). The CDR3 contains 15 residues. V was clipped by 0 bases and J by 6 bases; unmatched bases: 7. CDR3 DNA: TGTGCCAGCAGCCAAGATCAGGGGGCTTTGCGCGAGCAGTACTTC. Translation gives CASSQDQGALREQYF.

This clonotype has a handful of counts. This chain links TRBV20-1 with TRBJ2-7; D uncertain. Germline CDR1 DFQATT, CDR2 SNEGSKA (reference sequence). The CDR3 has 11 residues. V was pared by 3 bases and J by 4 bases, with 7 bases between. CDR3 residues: CSASPEYEQYF. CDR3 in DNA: TGCAGTGCTAGTCCAGAATACGAGCAGTACTTC.

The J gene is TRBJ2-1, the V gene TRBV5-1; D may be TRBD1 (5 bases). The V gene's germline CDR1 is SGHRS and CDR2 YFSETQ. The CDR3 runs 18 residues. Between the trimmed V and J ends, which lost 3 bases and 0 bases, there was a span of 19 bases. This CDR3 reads CASSSAPETVLSYNEQFF. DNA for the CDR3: TGCGCCAGCAGCTCCGCTCCCGAGACAGTGCTCTCCTACAATGAGCAGTTCTTC.

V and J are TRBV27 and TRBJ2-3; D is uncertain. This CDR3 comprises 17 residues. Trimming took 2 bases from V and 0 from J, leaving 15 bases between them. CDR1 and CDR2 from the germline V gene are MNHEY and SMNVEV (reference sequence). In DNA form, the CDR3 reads TGTGCCAGCAGTTTAGAATCGAGGTTACGAAGCACAGATACGCAGTATTTT. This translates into CASSLESRLRSTDTQYF.

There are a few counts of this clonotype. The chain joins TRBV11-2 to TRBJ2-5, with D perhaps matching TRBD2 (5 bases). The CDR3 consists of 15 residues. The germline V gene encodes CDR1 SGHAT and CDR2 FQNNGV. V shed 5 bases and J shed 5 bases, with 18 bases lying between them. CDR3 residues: CASSARWDSGETQYF. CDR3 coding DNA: TGTGCCAGCAGCGCTCGCTGGGATTCGGGGGAGACCCAGTACTTC.

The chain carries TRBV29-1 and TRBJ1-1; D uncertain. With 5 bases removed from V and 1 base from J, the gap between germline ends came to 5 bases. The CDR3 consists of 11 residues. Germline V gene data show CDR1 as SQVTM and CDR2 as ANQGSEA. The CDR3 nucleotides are TGCAGCGTTTCCGCGAACACTGAAGCTTTCTTT. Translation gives CSVSANTEAFF. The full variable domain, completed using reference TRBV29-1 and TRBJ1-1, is SAVISQKPSRDICQRGTSLTIQCQVDSQVTMMFWYRQQPGQSLTLIATANQGSEATYESGFVIDKFPISRPNLTFSTLTVSNMSPEDSSIYLCSVSANTEAFFGQGTRLTVV.